This T cell receptor (beta chain) was captured in a study of shared clonotypes between healthy human individuals. Germline loops: CDR1 SNHLY, CDR2 FYNNEI. Unmatched junction bases numbered 8, after V lost 2 bases and J lost 6 bases. The CDR3 consists of 16 residues. Study-wide points: Non-shared clonotypes displayed generation probabilities falling below those of clonotypes present in all four donors. Clonotype sharing among donors was thought likely to change with sequencing depth.

About this clone itself: What it binds is unknown.

Produced via immunoSEQ multiplex PCR; TCRdb's table is partial and in-frame only. The data contain roughly 400,000 clones, about 97% of them singletons. Specimen: memory CD8+ T cells sorted from blood. As to subset: CD45RO+ cells pooled with CCR7-negative TemRA cells. This chain joins TRBV2 and TRBJ2-2; 8 bases map to TRBD1. This clonotype was obtained from a man aged 25 to 40 in good health. The CDR3 spells CASSERLGQGSGELFF. In DNA, the CDR3 is TGTGCCAGCAGTGAAAGGCTAGGACAGGGCTCCGGGGAGCTGTTTTTT.